This TCR beta chain was captured by sequencing in a study of CD8+CD57+ T cells in acquired aplastic anemia. Patients who underwent sequencing had shown CD8+CD57+ cell expansion by flow cytometry. The V gene's germline CDR1 is SGDLS and CDR2 YYNGEE. Trimming cost V 2 bases and J 11 bases, with 22 bases left between them. The CDR3 covers 15 residues. Using genomic DNA as the template, TCR beta VDJ and CDR3 profiling was carried out. Via MiXCR, TCRdb re-called the reads, giving one row per CDR3 protein. The sample records around 250,000 distinct CDR3 sequences, 65% to 90% being singletons. The rearrangement joins TRBV9 to TRBJ1-2; a weak D match, TRBD1 (6 bases). This receptor was identified in a human donor with aplastic anemia. Sequenced material: sorted CD4+, CD8+, or CD8+CD57+ T cells (not recorded which) from PBMCs. The CDR3 nucleotides are TGTGCCAGCAGCGTGGGGGCAGGTTCGCAGTATTTTTACACCTTC. Encoded protein: CASSVGAGSQYFYTF.